This T cell receptor beta chain was recorded in a study of OX40 agonist ivuxolimab in advanced cancers. V was shortened by 7 bases and J by 2 bases, with 10 bases between the two germline ends. Germline assignment: CDR1 LNHDA and CDR2 SQIVND (reference sequence). The CDR3 covers 13 residues. This clone showed up just once. Assay: immunoSEQ multiplex PCR; the TCRdb copy retains only in-frame clones and omits some. The sample lists 50,000 to 65,000 clones, approximately 89% occurring once. The material sequenced was CD4+ or CD8+ T cells sorted from blood, taken in a trial of the OX40 agonist ivuxolimab. The chain couples TRBV19 to TRBJ2-3; D is uncertain. This receptor was identified in an adult with an advanced solid tumor such as melanoma, head and neck, liver or kidney cancer. CDR3: CASKGGYTDTQYF. CDR3 bases: TGTGCCAGTAAGGGTGGATACACAGATACGCAGTATTTT.